Following are 31 T cell receptor beta chains from one sample sequenced in a study of OX40 agonist ivuxolimab in advanced cancers. Generated by immunoSEQ multiplex PCR, the TCRdb table keeps only in-frame clones and is missing some. Here the sample spans 100,000 or so clones, roughly 84% being singletons. The starting material was CD4+ or CD8+ T cells sorted from blood, obtained in a trial of the OX40 agonist ivuxolimab. Source of these receptors: an adult with an advanced solid tumor such as melanoma, head and neck, liver or kidney cancer.

This rearrangement joins TRBV6-6 to TRBJ2-7; TRBD1 might be the D (6 bases). V was trimmed by 6 bases and J by 2 bases, leaving 14 bases between them. Germline CDR1 MNHNY, CDR2 SVGAGI (reference sequence). The CDR3 extends over 14 amino acids. The CDR3 spells CASSPRGGTYEQYF. For the CDR3, the DNA is TGTGCCAGCAGCCCCCGAGGGGGAACCTACGAGCAGTACTTC.

This chain joins TRBV7-2 and TRBJ2-2, with unresolved D. This CDR3 region has 15 residues. Germline assignment: CDR1 SGHTA and CDR2 FQGNSA. Trimming cost V 5 bases and J 0 bases, with 10 bases left between them. CDR3 sequence (DNA): TGTGCCAGCAGCCTCGACAAAACGAACACCGGGGAGCTGTTTTTT. This gives the protein CASSLDKTNTGELFF. Using reference TRBV7-2 and TRBJ2-2 for the parts outside the CDR3, the full variable domain is GAGVSQSPSNKVTEKGKDVELRCDPISGHTALYWYRQSLGQGLEFLIYFQGNSAPDKSGLPSDRFSAERTGGSVSTLTIQRTQQEDSAVYLCASSLDKTNTGELFFGEGSRLTVL.

This sequence joins TRBV11-2 and TRBJ2-5; D might be TRBD2 (5 bases). The CDR3 is 17 amino acids. From germline, CDR1 is SGHAT and CDR2 FQNNGV. The ends were cut back, 4 bases at V and 7 bases at J, with 25 bases in the middle. CDR3: CASSSPLEGWRFGTQYF. The DNA of the CDR3 is TGTGCCAGCAGCTCCCCGCTAGAGGGCTGGAGGTTTGGGACCCAGTACTTC.

A single count supports this clone. J is TRBJ1-6 and V is TRBV14; D possibly corresponds to TRBD1 (6 bases). Per the germline V gene, CDR1 is SGHDN and CDR2 is FVKESK. The V and J ends lost 2 bases and 5 bases respectively, with 10 bases between them. The CDR3 runs 15 residues. The CDR3 sequence is CASSQLTGNNSPLHF. CDR3 sequence (DNA): TGTGCCAGCAGCCAATTAACAGGGAATAATTCACCCCTCCACTTT.

The V gene is TRBV20-1, the J gene TRBJ2-3; no clear D. V lost 6 bases and J lost 5, with 3 bases in between. CDR3 length: 9 residues. Germline CDR1 DFQATT, CDR2 SNEGSKA (reference sequence). The CDR3 nucleotides are TGCAGTGCAAAAGATACGCAGTATTTT. Amino acid sequence: CSAKDTQYF.

This clone was seen only once. Written as DNA, the CDR3 is TGTGCCAGCAGGACGCAGGTGAATAGCAATCAGCCCCAGCATTTT. Translating it yields CASRTQVNSNQPQHF. The V call is TRBV6-1, the J call TRBJ1-5; no definite D call. Deletions cut 6 bases from V and 0 bases from J, with 12 bases between. This CDR3 is built from 15 residues. Per the germline V gene, CDR1 is MNHNS and CDR2 is SASEGT.

The rearrangement links TRBV18 to TRBJ1-1; D remains ambiguous. V lost 5 bases, J lost 8 bases, and 24 bases lay in between. Germline V lookup: CDR1 KGHSH, CDR2 LQKENI. This CDR3 region has 16 residues. The CDR3 DNA sequence: TGTGCCAGCTCAGAAAGGACCTTCCCGGTCGAAGAGGAAGCTTTCTTT. Translated, it gives CASSERTFPVEEEAFF.

The chain is built from TRBV6-1 and TRBJ2-7; 9 nucleotides match TRBD2. Germline V gene data show CDR1 as MNHNS and CDR2 as SASEGT. The length of the CDR3 is 15 residues. Unmatched junction bases numbered 10, after V lost 6 bases and J lost 4 bases. The CDR3: CASRASGTSPYEQYF. CDR3 DNA sequence: TGTGCCAGCAGAGCCTCCGGGACTAGCCCATACGAGCAGTACTTC.

The chain employs TRBV6-1 and TRBJ2-7; 9 nucleotides match TRBD1. With 5 bases clipped from V and 2 bases from J, the junction kept 7 bases outside the gene matches. The CDR3 spans 15 residues. CDR1 is MNHNS and CDR2 is SASEGT in the germline V gene. The CDR3 spells CASSRGTGSTYEQYF. CDR3 DNA: TGTGCCAGCAGTCGGGGGACAGGGTCCACCTACGAGCAGTACTTC.

The chain carries TRBV7-2 and TRBJ1-3, with 9 bases aligning to TRBD1. Germline-derived CDR1 and CDR2 are SGHTA and FQGNSA. This CDR3 is built from 15 residues. Trimming at V came to 4 bases and at J to 2 bases, leaving 3 bases not matched to a gene. In DNA form, the CDR3 reads TGTGCCAGCAGCTCCGGGACAGGGCCTGGAAACACCATATATTTT. Translation: CASSSGTGPGNTIYF. The variable domain in full, completed from reference TRBV7-2 and TRBJ1-3, reads GAGVSQSPSNKVTEKGKDVELRCDPISGHTALYWYRQSLGQGLEFLIYFQGNSAPDKSGLPSDRFSAERTGGSVSTLTIQRTQQEDSAVYLCASSSGTGPGNTIYFGEGSWLTVV.

The chain employs TRBV30 and TRBJ1-3; 10 bases agree with TRBD1. This CDR3 comprises 16 residues. The germline CDR1 and CDR2 sequences are GTSNPN and SVGIG (reference sequence). The V segment lost 2 bases and the J segment 2 bases; nucleotides outside the gene matches: 6. CDR3 loop: CAWSSLDRGAGNTIYF. The CDR3 DNA is TGTGCCTGGAGTTCCCTGGACAGGGGGGCTGGAAACACCATATATTTT.

The V call is TRBV11-2, the J call TRBJ1-1, with D tentatively TRBD1 (5 bases). The V and J ends lost 6 bases and 3 bases respectively, with 29 bases between them. Germline CDR1 is SGHAT and CDR2 is FQNNGV. The CDR3 spans 19 residues. CDR3 amino acids: CASRKGRGGRIREDTEAFF. Written as DNA, the CDR3 is TGTGCCAGCAGAAAGGGGCGCGGGGGACGTATAAGGGAAGACACTGAAGCTTTCTTT.

The chain employs TRBV5-1 and TRBJ1-1; 8 bases match TRBD1. The CDR3 is 16 amino acids. V trimming: 4 bases; J trimming: 0 bases; junction bases outside the gene matches: 8. Germline CDR1 reads SGHRS; CDR2 reads YFSETQ. The CDR3 coding sequence is TGCGCCAGCAGCATTGGGGACAGGCCGATGAACACTGAAGCTTTCTTT. Protein product: CASSIGDRPMNTEAFF.

The rearrangement joins TRBV19 to TRBJ2-3; TRBD1 matches 8 bases. CDR1 and CDR2 from the germline V gene are LNHDA and SQIVND (reference sequence). V was pared by 3 bases and J by 3 bases, with 8 bases of the junction left unmatched. The CDR3 length is 16 residues. CDR3 nucleotide sequence: TGTGCCAGTAGTATGACCTCGGGACAGGCAACAGATACGCAGTATTTT. Residues: CASSMTSGQATDTQYF.

The V call is TRBV19, the J call TRBJ1-2; TRBD1 agrees at 9 bases. The CDR3 runs 15 residues. V dropped 5 bases and J dropped 4; count of bases not matched to a gene: 8. Germline V gene sequence: CDR1 LNHDA, CDR2 SQIVND (reference sequence). DNA for the CDR3: TGTGCCAGTAGTGATCACAGGGGGCATAGCTATGGCTACACCTTC. Translating it yields CASSDHRGHSYGYTF.

This chain links TRBV6-5 with TRBJ1-4; TRBD1 matches 10 bases. Germline V gene sequence: CDR1 MNHEY, CDR2 SVGAGI. The CDR3 has 15 amino acids. With 6 bases clipped from V and 7 bases from J, the junction kept 8 bases outside the gene matches. CDR3 DNA: TGTGCCAGCAGGGAGACAGGGGGCGGTGGTGAAAAACTGTTTTTT. Translated: CASRETGGGGEKLFF.

The chain combines TRBV30 with TRBJ2-7; 7 nucleotides line up with TRBD1. With 2 bases clipped from V and 7 bases from J, the junction kept 2 bases outside the gene matches. Germline CDR1 reads GTSNPN; CDR2 reads SVGIG (reference sequence). This CDR3 has 11 residues. CDR3 loop: CAWSTDREQYF. The CDR3 nucleotides are TGTGCCTGGAGTACGGACAGGGAGCAGTACTTC.

The chain combines TRBV7-6 with TRBJ1-4; 10 bases fit TRBD1. V trimming: 4 bases; J trimming: 6 bases; junction bases outside the gene matches: 8. The germline CDR1 and CDR2 sequences are SGHVS and FNYEAQ. The CDR3 consists of 16 residues. Written as DNA, the CDR3 is TGTGCCAGCAGCTATCCGGGGGGGACAGGGGATGAAAAACTGTTTTTT. Its translation: CASSYPGGTGDEKLFF.

This chain connects TRBV5-1 to TRBJ2-7; 8 nucleotides line up with TRBD2. J gave up 4 bases and V 0 bases, and 6 bases lay outside the gene matches. The CDR3 covers 15 residues. Germline V gene sequence: CDR1 SGHRS, CDR2 YFSETQ. The CDR3 reads CASSLGVSGEYEQYF. The DNA of the CDR3 is TGCGCCAGCAGCTTGGGGGTTAGCGGGGAGTACGAGCAGTACTTC.

The genes are TRBV28 and TRBJ2-5, with 11 positions matching TRBD1. The CDR3 consists of 15 residues. After removal of 6 bases from V and 5 bases from J, the junction contained 8 bases not matched to a gene. Germline values: CDR1 MDHEN, CDR2 SYDVKM. Here the CDR3 DNA reads TGTGCCAGCAGCACGTCGGGACAGGGGGGTGAGACCCAGTACTTC. It yields the protein CASSTSGQGGETQYF.

The chain uses TRBV5-4 and TRBJ2-5, with D possibly matching TRBD1 (6 bases). The length of the CDR3 is 15 residues. CDR1 is SGHNT, CDR2 YYREEE, per germline (reference sequence). V was shortened by 4 bases and J by 4 bases, with 17 bases between the two germline ends. CDR3 bases: TGTGCCAGCAGCCGATTGACAGGAACCTCAGAGACCCAGTACTTC. Protein: CASSRLTGTSETQYF.

Points on this clone: The sample contains more than one DNA sequence encoding this CDR3. The chain links TRBV5-1 to TRBJ2-5, with 11 positions matching TRBD2. Trimming at V came to 2 bases and at J to 5 bases, leaving 20 bases not matched to a gene. The length of the CDR3 is 20 residues. CDR1 and CDR2 (germline): SGHRS, YFSETQ. CDR3 coding DNA: TGCGCCAGCAGCTTTTTACCGGCGGGGACTAGCGGTAGAGGACAGGAGACCCAGTACTTC. Translating it yields CASSFLPAGTSGRGQETQYF.

A few counts support this clone. The V and J genes are TRBV7-8 and TRBJ2-1; the D gene is possibly TRBD2 (6 bases). V was shortened by 2 bases and J by 8 bases, with 10 bases between the two germline ends. CDR3 size: 13 residues. Germline V CDR1 and CDR2: SGHVS, FQNEAQ. As DNA, the CDR3 is TGTGCCAGCAGCTTAATTCGGGACTATGAGCAGTTCTTC. It specifies CASSLIRDYEQFF.

This sequence joins TRBV11-2 and TRBJ1-2, with D hard to call. From germline, CDR1 is SGHAT and CDR2 FQNNGV. The germline V and J ends were trimmed by 5 bases and 0 bases, with 13 bases remaining between them. This CDR3 region has 15 residues. CDR3 amino acids: CASSTGSDANYGYTF. For the CDR3, the DNA is TGTGCCAGCAGCACCGGTTCGGACGCTAACTATGGCTACACCTTC.

V is TRBV11-2 and J is TRBJ1-3; tentatively, D is TRBD1 (6 bases). CDR1 SGHAT and CDR2 FQNNGV come from the germline V gene. The CDR3 is made up of 16 amino acids. Trimming removed 0 bases at V and 2 bases at J, with 11 bases between. As DNA, the CDR3 is TGTGCCAGCAGCTTAGAATTTAGGGGGACTGGAAACACCATATATTTT. It encodes CASSLEFRGTGNTIYF.

V and J are TRBV6-5 and TRBJ2-7; 9 nucleotides line up with TRBD1. This CDR3 is built from 15 residues. CDR1 and CDR2 from the germline V gene are MNHEY and SVGAGI. V trimming: 5 bases; J trimming: 1 base; junction bases outside the gene matches: 6. This chain's CDR3 is CASSRDRATSYEQYF. In nucleotides, the CDR3 is TGTGCCAGCAGTCGGGACAGGGCGACGTCCTACGAGCAGTACTTC.

There are a few counts of this clone. The chain employs TRBV6-5 and TRBJ2-5; D is unclear. Germline CDR1 and CDR2: MNHEY and SVGAGI. This CDR3 is built from 14 residues. V dropped 6 bases and J dropped 2 bases, with 13 bases sitting between them. The CDR3 loop reads CASRREVKQETQYF. The CDR3, as DNA: TGTGCCAGCAGAAGGGAAGTGAAACAAGAGACCCAGTACTTC.

The chain links TRBV10-2 to TRBJ2-5; D is perhaps TRBD1 or TRBD2 (5 bases each). In germline, CDR1 is WSHSY, CDR2 SAAADI. The CDR3 spans 13 residues. V was pared by 6 bases and J by 4 bases, with 12 bases between. The DNA for the CDR3 is TGCGCCAGCAGGAGAGGGGTTGCAGAGACCCAGTACTTC. It translates to CASRRGVAETQYF.

The chain joins TRBV5-4 to TRBJ2-2; maybe TRBD1 (6 bases). V shed 0 bases and J shed 5 bases, with 11 bases lying between them. In germline, CDR1 is SGHNT, CDR2 YYREEE (reference sequence). This CDR3 region has 15 residues. CDR3 sequence reads: CASSLAGVDTGELFF. In DNA, the CDR3 is TGTGCCAGCAGCTTGGCAGGGGTAGATACCGGGGAGCTGTTTTTT.

The genes are TRBV20-1 and TRBJ1-3, with D possibly matching TRBD1 (5 bases). CDR3 length equals 11 residues. V lost 5 bases, J lost 9 bases, and 11 bases lay in between. CDR1 is DFQATT, CDR2 SNEGSKA, per germline (reference sequence). This chain's CDR3 is CSASQESTIYF. In DNA, the CDR3 is TGCAGTGCTTCACAGGAATCCACCATATATTTT.

The chain links TRBV7-7 to TRBJ2-5; 7 positions agree with TRBD1. Trimming cost V 6 bases and J 3 bases; bases outside gene matches: 4. The CDR3 runs 13 residues. Germline CDR1 and CDR2: SSHAT and FNYEAQ (reference sequence). The CDR3 DNA follows: TGTGCCAGCAGAAGGGGGCCCGAAGAGACCCAGTACTTC. Its protein product is CASRRGPEETQYF.